A selection of T cell receptor beta chains follows, all from one sample in a study of blood T cell repertoires in COVID-19. Assay used: immunoSEQ multiplex PCR; TCRdb lists only in-frame clones, some missing. The data show 160,000 or so clones, about four fifths seen once. Sequencing was done on a sample of peripheral blood. These receptors all come from a man between 65 and 85 years old with active or convalescent COVID-19. Each CDR3 is given with its conserved first and last residue. Fields, in order: V gene, J gene, CDR3 protein.

v_call: TRBV3-1/TRBV3-2; j_call: TRBJ1-1; cdr3_aa: CASSQRGHSNTEAFF
v_call: TRBV5-6; j_call: TRBJ1-2; cdr3_aa: CASSSPGGALGYTF
v_call: TRBV30; j_call: TRBJ2-1; cdr3_aa: CAWSRDFNEQFF
v_call: TRBV6-5; j_call: TRBJ2-7; cdr3_aa: CASSSGQGGNEQYF
v_call: TRBV7-7; j_call: TRBJ2-1; cdr3_aa: CASSPQASGRGEQFF
v_call: TRBV5-1; j_call: TRBJ2-1; cdr3_aa: CASSLGLAGGDEQFF
v_call: TRBV6-5; j_call: TRBJ1-3; cdr3_aa: CASSRQASSGNTIYF
v_call: TRBV28; j_call: TRBJ1-4; cdr3_aa: CASSPGRGGEKLFF
v_call: TRBV7-3; j_call: TRBJ2-3; cdr3_aa: CASSKAGVPTDTQYF
v_call: TRBV7-7; j_call: TRBJ2-1; cdr3_aa: CASSLGTGGEYEQFF
v_call: TRBV29-1; j_call: TRBJ1-1; cdr3_aa: CSVGTGLRNTEAFF
v_call: TRBV25-1; j_call: TRBJ2-3; cdr3_aa: CASSDPGGPSTDTQYF
v_call: TRBV2; j_call: TRBJ2-1; cdr3_aa: CASSEGSSGRVQFF
v_call: TRBV11-3; j_call: TRBJ2-1; cdr3_aa: CASSEGVHREEQFF
v_call: TRBV5-1; j_call: TRBJ1-4; cdr3_aa: CASSLTTGAEKLFF
v_call: TRBV11-3; j_call: TRBJ2-3; cdr3_aa: CASSLGAGGIDTQYF
v_call: TRBV27; j_call: TRBJ2-7; cdr3_aa: CASSLAGSYEQYF
v_call: TRBV2; j_call: TRBJ2-1; cdr3_aa: CASKSGGFNEQFF
v_call: TRBV6-6; j_call: TRBJ1-1; cdr3_aa: CASSYLMDSEAFF
v_call: TRBV11-3; j_call: TRBJ2-3; cdr3_aa: CASSSDIYTQYF
v_call: TRBV3-1/TRBV3-2; j_call: TRBJ2-2; cdr3_aa: CASSQWARVTGELFF
v_call: TRBV7-8; j_call: TRBJ1-4; cdr3_aa: CASSRTANEKLFF
v_call: TRBV3-1/TRBV3-2; j_call: TRBJ2-1; cdr3_aa: CASSQDIAGPYNEQFF
v_call: TRBV11-3; j_call: TRBJ2-3; cdr3_aa: CASSLEGQGGNTDTQYF
v_call: TRBV7-6; j_call: TRBJ2-3; cdr3_aa: CASSPTTSGIANTQYF
v_call: TRBV27; j_call: TRBJ2-2; cdr3_aa: CASSQRGQGAGNTGELFF
v_call: TRBV6-5; j_call: TRBJ1-5; cdr3_aa: CASSYSGAGGQPQHF
v_call: TRBV18; j_call: TRBJ2-7; cdr3_aa: CASSPPGTPNYEQYF
v_call: TRBV10-3; j_call: TRBJ1-1; cdr3_aa: CAGGPANTEAFF
v_call: TRBV5-1; j_call: TRBJ1-2; cdr3_aa: CASSRGDPYGYTF
v_call: TRBV4-1; j_call: TRBJ1-3; cdr3_aa: CASSQVGTGLSGNTIYF
v_call: TRBV5-6; j_call: TRBJ1-1; cdr3_aa: CASSSPWTGRTEAFF
v_call: TRBV4-1; j_call: TRBJ1-1; cdr3_aa: CASGDTVNTEAFF
v_call: TRBV3-1/TRBV3-2; j_call: TRBJ2-2; cdr3_aa: CASSRPGTGGAGELFF
v_call: TRBV12-3/TRBV12-4; j_call: TRBJ1-2; cdr3_aa: CASSLSGNYGYTF
v_call: TRBV6-4; j_call: TRBJ1-1; cdr3_aa: CASKPGQGNTEAFF
v_call: TRBV6-1; j_call: TRBJ2-3; cdr3_aa: CASSELILGVAGALDTQYF
v_call: TRBV12-3/TRBV12-4; j_call: TRBJ1-3; cdr3_aa: CASSRTGENTIYF
v_call: TRBV5-1; j_call: TRBJ2-1; cdr3_aa: CASSPPSGGIPRPSYNEQFF
v_call: TRBV7-2; j_call: TRBJ1-2; cdr3_aa: CASSLAQGSRGYTF
v_call: TRBV6-5; j_call: TRBJ2-7; cdr3_aa: CASRKTGGSYEQYF
v_call: TRBV6-5; j_call: TRBJ2-2; cdr3_aa: CASSHASGTGELFF
v_call: TRBV7-8; j_call: TRBJ2-7; cdr3_aa: CASSITSGRFYEQYF
v_call: TRBV9; j_call: TRBJ2-2; cdr3_aa: CARRVGGGGDTGELFF
v_call: TRBV19; j_call: TRBJ1-5; cdr3_aa: CASSLPPGQGYQPQHF